Listed below are T cell receptor beta chains from one sample, sequenced in a study of technical replicates of blood from a few donors. Libraries were prepared by immunoSEQ multiplex PCR; TCRdb keeps only in-frame clonotypes and omits some of them. The sample yields under 80,000 clones, almost 98% seen once. The specimen was T cells isolated from PBMCs. These receptors were collected from a human donor in good health. Each CDR3 is given with its conserved first and last residue. D genes are given only for firm matches. Size values are once, few and many counts, or a class for expanded clones, and some rows have none.

size,D,J,V,DNA,CDR3
.,.,TRBJ1-2,TRBV19,TGTGCCAGTAGTTTCAACACGGGTGGCTACACCTTC,CASSFNTGGYTF
.,.,TRBJ1-5,TRBV18,TGTGCCAGCTCACCGCGGGGGAAGCCGAGCAATCAGCCCCAGCATTTT,CASSPRGKPSNQPQHF
.,.,TRBJ1-1,TRBV5-4,TGTGCCAGCAGCCCCGATGGGGGCCTCAACACTGAAGCTTTCTTT,CASSPDGGLNTEAFF
.,.,TRBJ2-3,TRBV7-9,TGTGCCAGCAGCTTAATCAGGGTAGGGAGCACAGATACGCAGTATTTT,CASSLIRVGSTDTQYF
once,.,TRBJ1-1,TRBV28,TGTGCCAGCAGTACGAACAGGTGGGGGAACACTGAAGCTTTCTTT,CASSTNRWGNTEAFF
.,TRBD2,TRBJ2-1,TRBV6-4,TGTGCCAGCAGTGCGCGACTACTAGCGGGAGTGTACAATGAGCAGTTCTTC,CASSARLLAGVYNEQFF
.,TRBD1,TRBJ1-1,TRBV19,TGTGCCACTAGGACAGGCGAGATGAACACTGAAGCTTTCTTT,CATRTGEMNTEAFF
.,.,TRBJ2-7,TRBV9,TGTGCCAGCAGCGTAGGGCGCGGGACGGGAGCCTACGAGCAGTACTTC,CASSVGRGTGAYEQYF
.,.,TRBJ2-4,TRBV4-1,TGCGCCAGCAGCCTCCTGGTGCGCGGAGGGGTAGCCAAAAACATTCAGTACTTC,CASSLLVRGGVAKNIQYF
.,.,TRBJ2-1,TRBV7-9,TGTGCCAGCAGCTTAGGGGCAGGGCGGAATGAGCAGTTCTTC,CASSLGAGRNEQFF
.,.,TRBJ2-5,TRBV7-9,TGTGCCAGCAGCTTAGAGATGAGTGAACAAGAGACCCAGTACTTC,CASSLEMSEQETQYF
.,.,TRBJ1-2,TRBV6-1,TGTGCCAGCAGTACAACGTTCAGGGAAGGTCGTGGCTACACCTTC,CASSTTFREGRGYTF
.,.,TRBJ1-3,TRBV11-2,TGTGCCAGCAGCCCTGGAGGGAGAAACACCATATATTTT,CASSPGGRNTIYF
.,TRBD1,TRBJ2-7,TRBV28,TGTGCCAGTGGAACCGGGACAGGGTACGAGCAGTACTTC,CASGTGTGYEQYF
.,.,TRBJ2-7,TRBV10-3,TGTGCCATCAGTGAATCCGCACTCTCCTACGAGCAGTACTTC,CAISESALSYEQYF
.,.,TRBJ1-5,TRBV7-8,TGTGCCAGCAGCTCGAGGGTTAGCCAGCCCCAGCATTTT,CASSSRVSQPQHF
.,.,TRBJ1-1,TRBV6-4,TGTGCCAGCAGTCCTATGGCAGGGAACACTGAAGCTTTCTTT,CASSPMAGNTEAFF
.,.,TRBJ1-5,TRBV5-6,TGTGCCAGCAGCTTGTCCTTACGGAGCAATCAGCCCCAGCATTTT,CASSLSLRSNQPQHF
.,.,TRBJ1-2,TRBV5-5,TGTGCCAGCAGTCCATCCGACAGGTTGGAGTTCTATGGCTACACCTTC,CASSPSDRLEFYGYTF
once,.,TRBJ1-5,TRBV28,.,CASSTSFGATDQPQHF
.,TRBD1,TRBJ2-5,TRBV4-1,TGCGCCAGCAGCCAGGGACAGTACCAAGAGACCCAGTACTTC,CASSQGQYQETQYF
.,.,TRBJ1-1,TRBV11-2,TGTGCCAGCAGCTTAGCCCCCCGGGGGGAAAGTAAGACTGAAGCTTTCTTT,CASSLAPRGESKTEAFF
.,.,TRBJ1-1,TRBV9,TGTGCCAGCAGCGTAGGAGGGTGGCTATCTGAAGCTTTCTTT,CASSVGGWLSEAFF
.,TRBD1,TRBJ2-5,TRBV28,TGTGCCAGCAGTCGGACAGGCACCAGCCAAGGGACCCAGTACTTC,CASSRTGTSQGTQYF
.,TRBD1,TRBJ1-1,TRBV11-3,TGTGCCAGCAGGGGTACAGGGGGGTACACTGAAGCTTTCTTT,CASRGTGGYTEAFF
.,TRBD1,TRBJ2-7,TRBV5-1,TGCGCCAGCAGCCAAGGACAGGGGCGGTCTTACGAGCAGTACTTC,CASSQGQGRSYEQYF
once,.,TRBJ1-2,TRBV19,TGTGCCAGTAGTATAGGCGCCACACAGGGCATCTATGGCTACACCTTC,CASSIGATQGIYGYTF
.,TRBD2,TRBJ2-5,TRBV19,TGTGCCAGTAGTATGCGGACTAGCGGCCAAGAGACCCAGTACTTC,CASSMRTSGQETQYF
.,.,TRBJ2-3,TRBV15,TGTGCCACCAGCAGAGATCCCCAAGATACGCAGTATTTT,CATSRDPQDTQYF
.,TRBD1,TRBJ2-7,TRBV2,TGTGCCAGCAGTGGGGGACAGGGGACACGTTTTCGCTTCCACGAGCAGTACTTC,CASSGGQGTRFRFHEQYF
.,.,TRBJ2-7,TRBV6-5,TGTGCCAGCAGTTACGTCGCGGACTCCACCTACGAGCAGTACTTC,CASSYVADSTYEQYF
few,.,TRBJ2-1,TRBV27,TGTGCCAGCAGTTTATCCCCTGCGGGGACCTACAATGAGCAGTTCTTC,CASSLSPAGTYNEQFF
.,TRBD1,TRBJ1-5,TRBV7-9,TGTGCCAGCAGCTTAGCGACCCGGGACAGCCTAAATCAGCCCCAGCATTTT,CASSLATRDSLNQPQHF
.,.,TRBJ1-2,TRBV5-1,TGCGCCAGCAGCTTGAGGCAGGGTGGAGGCTACACCTTC,CASSLRQGGGYTF
.,.,TRBJ1-2,TRBV10-3,TGTGCCATCAGTGATCCCGGAGGCGGGTCCTATGGCTACACCTTC,CAISDPGGGSYGYTF
.,.,TRBJ2-5,TRBV15,TGTGCCACCAGCAGTGCCTTGTCGGGTGAGACCCAGTACTTC,CATSSALSGETQYF
.,.,TRBJ1-6,TRBV7-9,TGTGCCAGCAGCTTTGGGGAGGGTGGGAATTCACCCCTCCACTTT,CASSFGEGGNSPLHF
.,.,TRBJ1-2,TRBV28,TGTGCCAGCAGTCCACCCGGTTCTGCTGGCTACACCTTC,CASSPPGSAGYTF
.,TRBD2,TRBJ2-1,TRBV29-1,TGCAGCGTCACGGGGGGTACCTACAATGAGCAGTTCTTC,CSVTGGTYNEQFF
.,.,TRBJ1-2,TRBV2,TGTGCCAGCAGTGAGTACAGGAGCTATGGCTACACCTTC,CASSEYRSYGYTF
.,.,TRBJ1-3,TRBV30,TGTGCCGCAGGGGCTGGAAACACCATATATTTT,CAAGAGNTIYF